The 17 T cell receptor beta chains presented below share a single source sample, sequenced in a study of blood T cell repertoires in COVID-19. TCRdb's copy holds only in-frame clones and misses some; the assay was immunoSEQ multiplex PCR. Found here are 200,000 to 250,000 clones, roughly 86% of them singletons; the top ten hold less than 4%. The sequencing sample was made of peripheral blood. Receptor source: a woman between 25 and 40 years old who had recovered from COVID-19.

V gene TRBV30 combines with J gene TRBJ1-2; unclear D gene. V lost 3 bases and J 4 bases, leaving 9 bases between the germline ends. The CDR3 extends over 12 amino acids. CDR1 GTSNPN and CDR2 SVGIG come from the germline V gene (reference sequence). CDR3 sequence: CAWRRGFYGYTF. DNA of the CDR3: TGTGCCTGGAGACGGGGTTTCTATGGCTACACCTTC.

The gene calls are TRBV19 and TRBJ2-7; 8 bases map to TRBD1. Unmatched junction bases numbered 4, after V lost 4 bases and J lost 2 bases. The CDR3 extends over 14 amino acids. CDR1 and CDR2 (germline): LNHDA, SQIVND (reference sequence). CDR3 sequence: CASSSGQGPYEQYF. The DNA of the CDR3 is TGTGCCAGTAGTAGTGGACAGGGTCCCTACGAGCAGTACTTC.

CDR3 nucleotides: TGTGCCAGCAGCCAAGATTTGGCTCGTCGCAATGAGCAGTTCTTC. This gives the protein CASSQDLARRNEQFF. The chain recombines TRBV4-2 with TRBJ2-1, with D hard to call. The germline V gene has CDR1 LGHNA and CDR2 YNFKEQ. Trimming took off 0 bases at V and 6 bases at J, with 12 bases between the two ends. The CDR3 spans 15 residues.

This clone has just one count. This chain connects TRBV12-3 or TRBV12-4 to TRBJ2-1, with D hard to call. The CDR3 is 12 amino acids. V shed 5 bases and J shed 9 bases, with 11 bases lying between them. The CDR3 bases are TGTGCCAGCAGTCCCTCCCCAGGTGAGCAGTTCTTC. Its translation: CASSPSPGEQFF.

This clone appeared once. The CDR3: CASKRGKREEANTGELFF. The CDR3 DNA follows: TGCGCCAGCAAAAGGGGAAAAAGGGAGGAGGCGAACACCGGGGAGCTGTTTTTT. V is TRBV4-1 and J is TRBJ2-2, with D possibly TRBD2 on 6 matching bases. Germline CDR1 reads MGHRA; CDR2 reads YSYEKL. V was trimmed by 7 bases and J by 0 bases, leaving 21 bases between them. CDR3 length: 18 amino acids.

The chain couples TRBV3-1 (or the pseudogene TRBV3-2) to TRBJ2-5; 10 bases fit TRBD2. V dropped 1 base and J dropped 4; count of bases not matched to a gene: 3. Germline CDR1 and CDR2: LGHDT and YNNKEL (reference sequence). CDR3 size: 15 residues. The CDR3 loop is CASSQAASGGETQYF. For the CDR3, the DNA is TGTGCCAGCAGCCAAGCGGCTAGCGGGGGAGAGACCCAGTACTTC.

The CDR3 here is CASSPLAVTSTDTQYF. DNA for the CDR3: TGTGCCAGCAGCCCCCTGGCGGTGACTAGCACAGATACGCAGTATTTT. The rearrangement joins TRBV5-5 to TRBJ2-3; D remains unclear. V lost 4 bases, J lost 0 bases, and 15 bases lay in between. CDR1 is SGHKS and CDR2 is YYEKEE in the germline V gene (reference sequence). This CDR3 contains 16 residues.

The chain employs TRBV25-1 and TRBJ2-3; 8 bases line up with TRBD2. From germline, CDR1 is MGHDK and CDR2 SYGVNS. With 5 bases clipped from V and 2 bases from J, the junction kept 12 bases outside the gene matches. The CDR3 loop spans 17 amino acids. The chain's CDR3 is CASSRTQRGGNTDTQYF. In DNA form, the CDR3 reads TGTGCCAGCAGTCGGACCCAACGGGGGGGCAACACAGATACGCAGTATTTT.

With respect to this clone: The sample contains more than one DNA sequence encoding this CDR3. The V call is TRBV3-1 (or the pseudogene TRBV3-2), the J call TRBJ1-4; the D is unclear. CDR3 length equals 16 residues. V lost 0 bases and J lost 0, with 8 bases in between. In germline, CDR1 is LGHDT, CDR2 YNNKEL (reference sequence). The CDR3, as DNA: TGTGCCAGCAGCCAAGATACGGGAGCAACTAATGAAAAACTGTTTTTT. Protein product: CASSQDTGATNEKLFF.

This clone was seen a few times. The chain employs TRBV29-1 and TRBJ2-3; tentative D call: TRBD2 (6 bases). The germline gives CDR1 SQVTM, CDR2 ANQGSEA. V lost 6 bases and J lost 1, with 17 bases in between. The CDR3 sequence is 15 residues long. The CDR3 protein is CSVLGGSLGTDTQYF. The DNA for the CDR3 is TGCAGCGTGCTTGGGGGGTCTCTGGGCACAGATACGCAGTATTTT.

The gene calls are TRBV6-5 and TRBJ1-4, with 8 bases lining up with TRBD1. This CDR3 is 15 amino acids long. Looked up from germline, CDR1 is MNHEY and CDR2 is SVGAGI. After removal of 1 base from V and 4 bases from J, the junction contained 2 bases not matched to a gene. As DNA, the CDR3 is TGTGCCAGCAGTTACTTCGGACAGGGTAATGAAAAACTGTTTTTT. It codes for CASSYFGQGNEKLFF.

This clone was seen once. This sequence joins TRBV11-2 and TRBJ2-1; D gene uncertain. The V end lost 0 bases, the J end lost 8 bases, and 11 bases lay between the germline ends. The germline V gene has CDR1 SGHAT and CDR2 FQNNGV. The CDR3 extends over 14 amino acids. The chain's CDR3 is CASSLDPVTHEQFF. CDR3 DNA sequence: TGTGCCAGCAGCTTAGATCCAGTCACGCATGAGCAGTTCTTC.

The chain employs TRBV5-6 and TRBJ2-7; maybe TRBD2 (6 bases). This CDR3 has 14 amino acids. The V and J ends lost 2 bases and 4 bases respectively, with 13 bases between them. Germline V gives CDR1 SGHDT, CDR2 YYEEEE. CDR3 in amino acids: CASSFLGEDYEQYF. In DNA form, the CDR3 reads TGTGCCAGCAGCTTTCTTGGGGAGGATTACGAGCAGTACTTC.

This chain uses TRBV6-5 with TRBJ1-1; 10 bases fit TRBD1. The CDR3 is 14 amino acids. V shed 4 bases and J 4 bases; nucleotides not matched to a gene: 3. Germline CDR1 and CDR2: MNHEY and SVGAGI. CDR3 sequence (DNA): TGTGCCAGCAGTTGGGACAGGGGACCCACTGAAGCTTTCTTT. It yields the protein CASSWDRGPTEAFF.

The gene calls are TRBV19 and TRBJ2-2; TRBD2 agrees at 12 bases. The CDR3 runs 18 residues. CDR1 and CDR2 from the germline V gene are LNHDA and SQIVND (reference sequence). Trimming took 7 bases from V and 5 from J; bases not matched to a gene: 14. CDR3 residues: CASTLGLAGGVGTGELFF. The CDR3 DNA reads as TGTGCCAGTACCCTCGGCCTAGCGGGGGGGGTTGGGACCGGGGAGCTGTTTTTT.

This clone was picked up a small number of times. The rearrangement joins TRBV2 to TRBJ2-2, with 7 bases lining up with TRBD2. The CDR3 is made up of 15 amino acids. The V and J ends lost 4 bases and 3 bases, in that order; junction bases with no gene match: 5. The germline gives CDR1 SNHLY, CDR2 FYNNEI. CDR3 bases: TGTGCCAGCAGTGGCACTAGCGATTACACCGGGGAGCTGTTTTTT. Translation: CASSGTSDYTGELFF.

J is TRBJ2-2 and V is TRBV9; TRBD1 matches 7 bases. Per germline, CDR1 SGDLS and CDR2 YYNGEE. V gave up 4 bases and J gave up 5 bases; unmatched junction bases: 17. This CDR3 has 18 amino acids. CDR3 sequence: CASSIPRGGGGSTGELFF. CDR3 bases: TGTGCCAGCAGCATCCCCCGAGGGGGCGGTGGAAGTACCGGGGAGCTGTTTTTT. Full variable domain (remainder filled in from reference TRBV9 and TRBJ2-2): DSGVTQTPKHLITATGQRVTLRCSPRSGDLSVYWYQQSLDQGLQFLIQYYNGEERAKGNILERFSAQQFPDLHSELNLSSLELGDSALYFCASSIPRGGGGSTGELFFGEGSRLTVL.